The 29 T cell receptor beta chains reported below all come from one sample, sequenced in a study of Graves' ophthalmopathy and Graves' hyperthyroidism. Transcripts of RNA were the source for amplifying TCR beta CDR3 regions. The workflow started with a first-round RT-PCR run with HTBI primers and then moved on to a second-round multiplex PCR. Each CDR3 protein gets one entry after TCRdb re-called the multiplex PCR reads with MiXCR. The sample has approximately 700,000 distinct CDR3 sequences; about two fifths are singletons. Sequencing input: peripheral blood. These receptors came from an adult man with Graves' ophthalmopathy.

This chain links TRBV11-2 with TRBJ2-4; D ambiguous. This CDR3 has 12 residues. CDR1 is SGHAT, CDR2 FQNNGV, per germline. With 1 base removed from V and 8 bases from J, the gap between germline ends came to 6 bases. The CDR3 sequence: CASSLGGDIQYF. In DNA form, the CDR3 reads TGTGCCAGCAGCTTAGGTGGGGACATTCAGTACTTC.

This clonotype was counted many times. The CDR3 sequence is CATSVSGEETQYF. Written as DNA, the CDR3 is TGTGCCACCAGTGTTTCGGGGGAAGAGACCCAGTACTTC. The chain recombines TRBV24-1 with TRBJ2-5; a weak D match, TRBD2 (6 bases). Trimming removed 5 bases at V and 3 bases at J, with 9 bases between. CDR3 length: 13 amino acids. From germline, CDR1 is KGHDR and CDR2 SFDVKD.

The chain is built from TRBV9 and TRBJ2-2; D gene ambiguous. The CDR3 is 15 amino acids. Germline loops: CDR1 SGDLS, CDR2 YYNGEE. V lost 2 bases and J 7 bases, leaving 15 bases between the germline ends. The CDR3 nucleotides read TGTGCCAGCAGCGTTGGAACTCCGTCAGGCGGGGAGCTGTTTTTT. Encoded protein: CASSVGTPSGGELFF.

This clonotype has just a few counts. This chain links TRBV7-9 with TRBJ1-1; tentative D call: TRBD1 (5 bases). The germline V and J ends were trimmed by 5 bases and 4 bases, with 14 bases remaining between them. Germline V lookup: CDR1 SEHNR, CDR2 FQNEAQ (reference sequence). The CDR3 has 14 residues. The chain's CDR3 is CASSPVQGVTEAFF. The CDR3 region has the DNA TGTGCCAGCAGCCCCGTCCAGGGAGTCACTGAAGCTTTCTTT.

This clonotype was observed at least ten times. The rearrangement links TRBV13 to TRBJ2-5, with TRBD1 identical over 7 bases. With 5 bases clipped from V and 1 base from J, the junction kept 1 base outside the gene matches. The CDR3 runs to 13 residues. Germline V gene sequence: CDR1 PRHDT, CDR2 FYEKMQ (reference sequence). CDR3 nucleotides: TGTGCCAGCAGCGACAGGGTCCAAGAGACCCAGTACTTC. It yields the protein CASSDRVQETQYF.

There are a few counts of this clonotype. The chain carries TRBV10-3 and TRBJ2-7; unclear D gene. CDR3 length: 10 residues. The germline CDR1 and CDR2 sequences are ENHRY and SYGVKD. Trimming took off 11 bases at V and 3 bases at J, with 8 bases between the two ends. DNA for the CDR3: TGTGCCCGCAAGGTCTACGAGCAGTACTTC. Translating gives CARKVYEQYF.

CDR3 sequence: CASRLQGEEQYF. The CDR3 DNA reads as TGCGCCAGCAGACTCCAGGGTGAAGAGCAGTACTTC. The rearrangement uses TRBV5-1 and TRBJ2-7; D is possibly TRBD1 (5 bases). Trimming cost V 5 bases and J 7 bases, with 13 bases left between them. Germline values: CDR1 SGHRS, CDR2 YFSETQ. The CDR3 is made up of 12 amino acids.

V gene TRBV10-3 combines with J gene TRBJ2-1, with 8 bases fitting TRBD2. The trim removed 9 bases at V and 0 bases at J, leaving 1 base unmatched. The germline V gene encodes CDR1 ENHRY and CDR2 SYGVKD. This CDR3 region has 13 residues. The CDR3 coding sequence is TGTGCCATAGGGACTAGCTCCTACAATGAGCAGTTCTTC. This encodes CAIGTSSYNEQFF.

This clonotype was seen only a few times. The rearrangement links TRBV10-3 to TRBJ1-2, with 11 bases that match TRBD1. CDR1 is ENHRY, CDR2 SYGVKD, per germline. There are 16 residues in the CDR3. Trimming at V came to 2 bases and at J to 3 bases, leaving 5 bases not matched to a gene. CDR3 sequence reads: CAISEGPGQGDYGYTF. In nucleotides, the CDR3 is TGTGCCATCAGTGAGGGGCCGGGACAGGGGGACTATGGCTACACCTTC.

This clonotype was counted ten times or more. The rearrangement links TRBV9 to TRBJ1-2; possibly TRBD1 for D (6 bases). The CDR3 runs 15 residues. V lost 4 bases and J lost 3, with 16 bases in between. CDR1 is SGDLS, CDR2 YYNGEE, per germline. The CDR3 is CASSIRGRADYGYTF. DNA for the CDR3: TGTGCCAGCAGCATCCGGGGGCGGGCTGACTATGGCTACACCTTC.

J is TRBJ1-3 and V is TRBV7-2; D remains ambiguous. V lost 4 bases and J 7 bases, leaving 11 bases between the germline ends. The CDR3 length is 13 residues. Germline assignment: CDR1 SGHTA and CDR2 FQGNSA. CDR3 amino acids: CASSYLRHNTIYF. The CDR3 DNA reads TGTGCCAGCAGCTACCTACGACATAACACCATATATTTT.

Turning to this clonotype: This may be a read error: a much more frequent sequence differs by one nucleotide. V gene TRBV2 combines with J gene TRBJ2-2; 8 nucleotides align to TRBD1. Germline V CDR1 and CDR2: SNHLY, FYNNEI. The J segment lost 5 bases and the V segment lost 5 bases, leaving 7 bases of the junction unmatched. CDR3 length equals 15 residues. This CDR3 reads CASSSQGGVTGELFF. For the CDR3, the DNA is TGTGCCAGCAGTTCACAGGGGGGAGTAACCGGGGAGCTGTTTTTT.

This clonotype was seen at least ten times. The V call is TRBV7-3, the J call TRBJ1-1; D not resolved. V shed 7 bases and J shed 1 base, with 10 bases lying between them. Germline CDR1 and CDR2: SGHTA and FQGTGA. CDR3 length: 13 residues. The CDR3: CASNPKGNTEAFF. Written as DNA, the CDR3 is TGTGCCAGCAACCCCAAGGGGAACACTGAAGCTTTCTTT.

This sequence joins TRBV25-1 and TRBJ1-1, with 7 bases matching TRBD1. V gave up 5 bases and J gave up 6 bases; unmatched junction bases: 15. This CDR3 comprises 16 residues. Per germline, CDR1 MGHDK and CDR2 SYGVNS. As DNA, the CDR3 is TGTGCCAGCAGTTTGAACAGGGGACGCGGGTTGGCTGAAGCTTTCTTT. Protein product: CASSLNRGRGLAEAFF.

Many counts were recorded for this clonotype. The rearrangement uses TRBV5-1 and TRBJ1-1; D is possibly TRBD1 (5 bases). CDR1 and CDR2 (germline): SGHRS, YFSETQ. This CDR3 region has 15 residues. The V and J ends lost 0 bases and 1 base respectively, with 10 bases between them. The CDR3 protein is CASSLASGSNTEAFF. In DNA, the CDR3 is TGCGCCAGCAGCTTGGCCTCAGGGTCGAACACTGAAGCTTTCTTT. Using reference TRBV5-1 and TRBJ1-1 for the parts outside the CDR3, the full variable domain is KAGVTQTPRYLIKTRGQQVTLSCSPISGHRSVSWYQQTPGQGLQFLFEYFSETQRNKGNFPGRFSGRQFSNSRSEMNVSTLELGDSALYLCASSLASGSNTEAFFGQGTRLTVV.

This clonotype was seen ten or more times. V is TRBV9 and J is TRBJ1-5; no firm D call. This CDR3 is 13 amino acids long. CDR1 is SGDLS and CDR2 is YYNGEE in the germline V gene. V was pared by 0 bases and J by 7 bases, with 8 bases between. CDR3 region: CASSVGIGQPQHF. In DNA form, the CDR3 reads TGTGCCAGCAGCGTAGGGATAGGACAGCCCCAGCATTTT.

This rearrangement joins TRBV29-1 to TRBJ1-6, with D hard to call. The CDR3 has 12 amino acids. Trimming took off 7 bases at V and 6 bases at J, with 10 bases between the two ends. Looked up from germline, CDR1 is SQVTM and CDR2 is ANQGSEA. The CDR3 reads CSASLANSPLHF. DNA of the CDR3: TGCAGCGCCAGCTTAGCTAATTCACCCCTCCACTTT.

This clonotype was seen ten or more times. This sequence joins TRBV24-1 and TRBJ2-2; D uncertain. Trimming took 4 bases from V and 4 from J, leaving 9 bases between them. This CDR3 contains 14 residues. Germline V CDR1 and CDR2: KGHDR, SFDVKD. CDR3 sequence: CATSDSDITGELFF. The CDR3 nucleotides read TGTGCCACCAGTGACTCTGACATCACCGGGGAGCTGTTTTTT.

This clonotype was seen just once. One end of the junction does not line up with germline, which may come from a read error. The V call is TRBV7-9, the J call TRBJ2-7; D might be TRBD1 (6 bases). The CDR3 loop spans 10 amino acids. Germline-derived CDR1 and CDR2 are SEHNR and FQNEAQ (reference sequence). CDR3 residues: CASSSTSTGF. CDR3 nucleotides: TGTGCCAGCAGCTCAACCTCAACAGGGTTC.

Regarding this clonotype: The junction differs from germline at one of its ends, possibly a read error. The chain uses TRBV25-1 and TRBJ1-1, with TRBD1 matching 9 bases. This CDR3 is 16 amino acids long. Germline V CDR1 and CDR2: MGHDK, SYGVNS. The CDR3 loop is CASSEYSGTGRTEAFF. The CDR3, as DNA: TGTGCCAGCAGTGAATACTCCGGGACAGGGAGAACTGAGGCTTTCTTT. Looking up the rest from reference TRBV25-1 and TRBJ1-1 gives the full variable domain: EADIYQTPRYLVIGTGKKITLECSQTMGHDKMYWYQQDPGMELHLIHYSYGVNSTEKGDLSSESTVSRIRTEHFPLTLESARPSHTSQYLCASSEYSGTGRTEAFFGQGTRLTVV.

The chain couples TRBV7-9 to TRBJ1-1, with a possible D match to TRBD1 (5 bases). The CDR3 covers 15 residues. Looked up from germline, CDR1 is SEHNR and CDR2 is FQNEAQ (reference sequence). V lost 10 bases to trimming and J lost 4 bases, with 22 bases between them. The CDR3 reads CAIAGTGAKGTEAFF. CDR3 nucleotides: TGTGCCATTGCGGGTACCGGGGCGAAGGGCACTGAAGCTTTCTTT. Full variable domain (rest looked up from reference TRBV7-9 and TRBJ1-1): DTGVSQNPRHKITKRGQNVTFRCDPISEHNRLYWYRQTLGQGPEFLTYFQNEAQLEKSRLLSDRFSAERPKGSFSTLEIQRTEQGDSAMYLCAIAGTGAKGTEAFFGQGTRLTVV.

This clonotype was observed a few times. CDR3 amino acids: CASSFSSGGAGELFF. CDR3 sequence (DNA): TGTGCCAGCAGTTTCTCTAGCGGGGGGGCCGGGGAGCTGTTTTTT. This sequence joins TRBV12-3 or TRBV12-4 and TRBJ2-2; 12 positions match TRBD2. V was clipped by 3 bases and J by 6 bases; unmatched bases: 2. The CDR3 has 15 residues.

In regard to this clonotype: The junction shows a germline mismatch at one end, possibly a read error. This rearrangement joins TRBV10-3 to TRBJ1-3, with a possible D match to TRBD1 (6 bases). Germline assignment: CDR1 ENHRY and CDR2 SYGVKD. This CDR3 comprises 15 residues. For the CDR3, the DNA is TGTGCCAGCAGTGAAGGGGGGGCGCCGGGAAACACCATATATTTT. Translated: CASSEGGAPGNTIYF.

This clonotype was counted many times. CDR3 loop: CSAREAENYGYTF. CDR3 DNA sequence: TGCAGTGCTAGAGAGGCAGAAAACTATGGCTACACCTTC. The rearrangement uses TRBV20-1 and TRBJ1-2; D is ambiguous. The CDR3 sequence is 13 residues long. The germline V and J ends were trimmed by 0 bases and 2 bases, with 7 bases remaining between them. Germline V gene lookup returns CDR1 DFQATT and CDR2 SNEGSKA (reference sequence).

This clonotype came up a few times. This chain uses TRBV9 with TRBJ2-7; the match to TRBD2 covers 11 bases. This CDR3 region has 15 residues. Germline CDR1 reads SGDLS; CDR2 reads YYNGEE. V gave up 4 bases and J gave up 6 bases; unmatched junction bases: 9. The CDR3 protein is CASSRESSGGSEQYF. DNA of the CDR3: TGTGCCAGCAGCCGGGAGTCTAGCGGGGGGTCCGAGCAGTACTTC. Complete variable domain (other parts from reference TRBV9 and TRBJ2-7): DSGVTQTPKHLITATGQRVTLRCSPRSGDLSVYWYQQSLDQGLQFLIQYYNGEERAKGNILERFSAQQFPDLHSELNLSSLELGDSALYFCASSRESSGGSEQYFGPGTRLTVT.

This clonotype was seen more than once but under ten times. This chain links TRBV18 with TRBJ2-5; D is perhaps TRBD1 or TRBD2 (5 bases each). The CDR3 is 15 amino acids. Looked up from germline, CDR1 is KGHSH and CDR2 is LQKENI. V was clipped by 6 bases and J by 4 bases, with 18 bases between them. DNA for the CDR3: TGTGCCAGCTCGTCAACCGGGACGTCCTTAGAGACCCAGTACTTC. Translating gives CASSSTGTSLETQYF.

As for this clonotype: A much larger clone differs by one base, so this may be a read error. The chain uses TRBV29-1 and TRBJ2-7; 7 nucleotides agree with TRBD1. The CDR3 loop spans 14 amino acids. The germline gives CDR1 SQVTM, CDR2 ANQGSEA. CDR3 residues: CSAPWGQKAYERYF. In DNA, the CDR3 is TGCAGTGCTCCGTGGGGACAGAAGGCCTACGAGCGGTACTTC.

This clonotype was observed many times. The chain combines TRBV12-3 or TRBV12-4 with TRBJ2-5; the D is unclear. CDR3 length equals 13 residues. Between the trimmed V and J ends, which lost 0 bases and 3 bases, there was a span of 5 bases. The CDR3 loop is CASSLANEETQYF. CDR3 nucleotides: TGTGCCAGCAGTTTAGCGAACGAAGAGACCCAGTACTTC.

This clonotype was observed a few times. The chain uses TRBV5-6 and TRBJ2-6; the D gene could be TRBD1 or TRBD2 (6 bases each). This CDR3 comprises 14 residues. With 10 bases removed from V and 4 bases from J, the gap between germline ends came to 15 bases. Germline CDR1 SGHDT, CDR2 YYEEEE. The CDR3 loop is CAFDRGRGANVLTF. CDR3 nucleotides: TGTGCCTTCGACCGGGGGCGCGGGGCCAACGTCCTGACTTTC.